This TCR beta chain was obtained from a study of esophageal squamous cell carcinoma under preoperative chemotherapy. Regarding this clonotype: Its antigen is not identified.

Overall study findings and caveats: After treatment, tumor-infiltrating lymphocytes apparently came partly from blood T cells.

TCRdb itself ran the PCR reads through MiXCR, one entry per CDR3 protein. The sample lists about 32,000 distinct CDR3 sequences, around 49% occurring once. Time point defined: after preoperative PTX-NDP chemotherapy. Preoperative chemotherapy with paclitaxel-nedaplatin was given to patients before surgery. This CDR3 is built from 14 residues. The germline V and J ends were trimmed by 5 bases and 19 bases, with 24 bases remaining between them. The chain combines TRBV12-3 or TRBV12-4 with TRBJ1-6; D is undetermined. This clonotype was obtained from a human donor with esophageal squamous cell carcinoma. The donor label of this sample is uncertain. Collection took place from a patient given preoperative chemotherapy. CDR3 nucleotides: TGTGCCAGCAGTAAAATGGGTCCTCCCTACGAGCAGCACTTT. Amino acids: CASSKMGPPYEQHF.